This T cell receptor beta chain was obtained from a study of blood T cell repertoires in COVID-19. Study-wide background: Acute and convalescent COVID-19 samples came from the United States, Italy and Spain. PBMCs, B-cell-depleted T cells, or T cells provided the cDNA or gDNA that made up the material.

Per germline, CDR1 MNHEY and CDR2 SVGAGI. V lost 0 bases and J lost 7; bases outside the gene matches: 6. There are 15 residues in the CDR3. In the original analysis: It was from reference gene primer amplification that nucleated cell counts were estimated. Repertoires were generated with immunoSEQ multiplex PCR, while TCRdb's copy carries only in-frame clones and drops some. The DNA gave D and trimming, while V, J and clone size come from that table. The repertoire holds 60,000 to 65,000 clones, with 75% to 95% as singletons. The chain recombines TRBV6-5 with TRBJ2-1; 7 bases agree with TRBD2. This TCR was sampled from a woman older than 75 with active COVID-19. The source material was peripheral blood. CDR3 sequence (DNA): TGTGCCAGCAGTTACTCTCCAGCGGGAATAAATGAGCAGTTCTTC. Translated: CASSYSPAGINEQFF.